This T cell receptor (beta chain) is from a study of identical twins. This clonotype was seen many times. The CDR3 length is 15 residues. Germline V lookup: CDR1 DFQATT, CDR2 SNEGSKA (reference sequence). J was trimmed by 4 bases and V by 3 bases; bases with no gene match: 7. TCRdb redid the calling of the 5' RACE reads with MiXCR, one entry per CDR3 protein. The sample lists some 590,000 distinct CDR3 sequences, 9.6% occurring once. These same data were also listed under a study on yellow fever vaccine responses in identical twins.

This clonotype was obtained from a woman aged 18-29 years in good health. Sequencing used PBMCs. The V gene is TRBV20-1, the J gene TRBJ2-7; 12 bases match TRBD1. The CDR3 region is CSARGGTGGAYEQYF. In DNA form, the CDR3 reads TGCAGTGCTAGGGGAGGGACAGGGGGCGCGTACGAGCAGTACTTC.